The present TCR beta chain was sequenced within a study of CD8+CD57+ T cells in acquired aplastic anemia. Study at large: DNA from sorted CD4+ and CD8+ cells averaged approximately 3.2 ug. Study-level points and caveats: Controls and patients did not differ significantly in CD8+ Simpson's diversity. Shared by patients and controls, 25 to 30 CD8+ CDR3s were abundant in patients.

Using genomic DNA as the template, TCR beta VDJ and CDR3 profiling was carried out. TCRdb processed the reads anew with MiXCR; each CDR3 protein has one entry. The sample carries around 180,000 distinct CDR3 sequences, roughly 50% recorded once. Patients included in sequencing had previously demonstrated CD8+CD57+ cell expansion by flow cytometry. At blood sampling, none of the patients had yet received therapy. On this clonotype: Its target is unknown.

The clonotype comes from a human donor with aplastic anemia. The material sequenced was sorted CD4+, CD8+, or CD8+CD57+ T cells (not recorded which) from PBMCs.

The CDR3 reads CSVARYSGNTIYF. DNA for the CDR3: TGCAGCGTTGCAAGATACTCTGGAAACACCATATATTTT. The chain carries TRBV29-1 and TRBJ1-3; no reliable D call. This CDR3 region has 13 residues. Per germline, CDR1 SQVTM and CDR2 ANQGSEA. V was shortened by 4 bases and J by 0 bases, with 7 bases between the two germline ends.